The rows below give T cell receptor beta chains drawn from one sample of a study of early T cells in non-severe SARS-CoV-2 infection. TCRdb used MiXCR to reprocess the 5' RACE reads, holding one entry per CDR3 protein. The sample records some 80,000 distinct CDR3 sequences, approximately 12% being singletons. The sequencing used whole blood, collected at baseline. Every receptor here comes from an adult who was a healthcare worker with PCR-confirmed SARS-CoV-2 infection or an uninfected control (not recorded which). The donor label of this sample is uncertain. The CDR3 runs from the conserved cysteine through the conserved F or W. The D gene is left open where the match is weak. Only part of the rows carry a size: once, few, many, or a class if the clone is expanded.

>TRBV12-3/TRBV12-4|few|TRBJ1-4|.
CASSLSRRTAEKLFF
TGTGCCAGCAGTTTATCTCGGCGGACGGCTGAAAAACTGTTTTTT
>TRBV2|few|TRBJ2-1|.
CASSGGLGRNEQFF
TGTGCCAGCAGTGGAGGATTGGGGAGAAATGAGCAGTTCTTC
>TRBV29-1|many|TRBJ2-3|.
CSADTDADTQYF
TGCAGCGCGGACACCGATGCAGATACGCAGTATTTT
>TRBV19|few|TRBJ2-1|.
CASSIPYLNEQFF
TGTGCCAGTAGTATACCCTATCTCAATGAGCAGTTCTTC
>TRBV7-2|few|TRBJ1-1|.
CASSLRGGTEAFF
TGTGCCAGCAGCTTACGGGGGGGGACTGAAGCTTTCTTT
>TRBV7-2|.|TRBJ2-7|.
CASSPRLGRAEQYF
TGTGCCAGCAGCCCCCGTTTGGGTAGAGCTGAGCAGTACTTC
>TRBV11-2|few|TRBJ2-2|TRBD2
CASRTGTSGTGELFF
TGTGCCAGTAGAACCGGGACTAGCGGCACCGGGGAGCTGTTTTTT
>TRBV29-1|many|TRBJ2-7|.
CSVVEQGSYEQYF
TGCAGCGTTGTTGAGCAGGGTTCCTACGAGCAGTACTTC
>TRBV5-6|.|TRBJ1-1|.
CASSQDPNTEAFF
TGTGCCAGCAGCCAGGATCCGAACACTGAAGCTTTCTTT
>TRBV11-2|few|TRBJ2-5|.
CATSFRQETQYF
TGTGCCACCTCATTCCGACAAGAGACCCAGTACTTC
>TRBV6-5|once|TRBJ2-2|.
CASSYGPARVPGEVVFF
TGTGCCAGCAGTTATGGGCCGGCCCGGGTGCCAGGGGAGGTTGTGTTTTTT
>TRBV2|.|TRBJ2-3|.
CASNGRGFADTQYF
TGTGCCAGCAACGGGCGGGGTTTTGCGGATACGCAGTATTTT
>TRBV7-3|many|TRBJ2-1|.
CASESGNEQFF
TGTGCCAGTGAGTCTGGCAATGAGCAGTTCTTC
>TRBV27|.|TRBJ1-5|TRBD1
CASSDREDQPQHF
TGTGCCAGCAGCGACAGGGAGGATCAGCCCCAGCATTTT
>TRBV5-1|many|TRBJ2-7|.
CASSLAGVDQYF
TGCGCCAGCAGCTTGGCGGGGGTCGATCAGTACTTC
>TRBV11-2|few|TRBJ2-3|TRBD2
CASSLVRLAADTQYF
TGTGCCAGCAGCTTAGTAAGGCTAGCGGCAGATACGCAGTATTTT
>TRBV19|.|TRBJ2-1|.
CASSIVSGGSNEQFF
TGTGCCAGTAGTATCGTGAGCGGAGGGTCGAATGAGCAGTTCTTC
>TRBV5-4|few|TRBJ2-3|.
CASSPESPSVSQYF
TGTGCCAGCAGCCCGGAATCTCCGAGTGTCTCGCAGTATTTT
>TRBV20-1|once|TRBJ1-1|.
CSARKGGWSGNTEAFF
TGCAGTGCTAGAAAGGGCGGGTGGTCGGGGAACACTGAAGCTTTCTTT
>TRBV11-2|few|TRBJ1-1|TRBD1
CASSSYSTGGTEAFF
TGTGCCAGCAGCTCTTACTCAACAGGGGGCACTGAAGCTTTCTTT
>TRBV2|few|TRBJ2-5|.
CASSEAPRRETQYF
TGTGCCAGCAGTGAAGCCCCCCGCAGGGAGACCCAGTACTTC
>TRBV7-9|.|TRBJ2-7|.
CAAPPEQYF
TGTGCCGCCCCTCCCGAGCAGTACTTC
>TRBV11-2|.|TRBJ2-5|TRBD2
CASSSWGLAIGETQYF
TGTGCCAGCAGCTCTTGGGGACTAGCGATCGGAGAGACCCAGTACTTC
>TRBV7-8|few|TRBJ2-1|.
CASSPMRNEQFF
TGTGCCAGCAGCCCCATGAGGAATGAGCAGTTCTTC
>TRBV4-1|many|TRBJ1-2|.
CASSQKYGTAYGYTF
TGCGCCAGCAGCCAAAAGTATGGTACCGCCTATGGCTACACCTTC
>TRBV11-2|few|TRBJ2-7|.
CASSNPAAGNEQYF
TGTGCCAGCAGCAATCCGGCCGCGGGTAACGAGCAGTACTTC
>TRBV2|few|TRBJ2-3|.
CASSQNTDTQYF
TGTGCCAGCTCCCAGAACACAGATACGCAGTATTTT
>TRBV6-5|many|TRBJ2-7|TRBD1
CASSYQTGTYEQYF
TGTGCCAGCAGTTACCAGACAGGGACCTACGAGCAGTACTTC
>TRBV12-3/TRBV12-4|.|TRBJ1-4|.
CASSSSRGNEKLFF
TGTGCCAGCAGTTCCTCGAGGGGGAACGAAAAACTGTTTTTT
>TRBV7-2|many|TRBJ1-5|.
CASSHPGANQPQHF
TGTGCCAGCAGCCACCCGGGCGCCAATCAGCCCCAGCATTTT
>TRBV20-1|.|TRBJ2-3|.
CSASTGRVTDTQYF
TGCAGTGCTAGCACAGGGAGGGTCACAGATACGCAGTATTTT
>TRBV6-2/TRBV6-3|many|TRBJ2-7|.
CASTERKVQYF
TGTGCCAGCACTGAGCGAAAGGTGCAGTACTTC
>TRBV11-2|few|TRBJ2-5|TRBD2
CASSLDGGGPQTQYF
TGTGCCAGCAGCTTAGATGGGGGAGGGCCCCAGACCCAGTACTTC
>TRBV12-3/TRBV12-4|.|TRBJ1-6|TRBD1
CASRDRVDSPLHF
TGTGCCAGCAGGGACAGGGTAGACTCACCCCTCCACTTT
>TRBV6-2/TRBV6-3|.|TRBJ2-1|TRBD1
CASSDRPFPPFF
TGTGCCAGCTCGGACAGGCCTTTCCCCCCGTTCTTC
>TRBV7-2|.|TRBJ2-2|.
CASSFVAGELFF
TGTGCCTCCTCGTTTGTGGCCGGGGAGCTGTTTTTT
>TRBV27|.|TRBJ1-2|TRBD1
CASSLQGAGYGYTF
TGTGCCAGCAGTTTACAGGGGGCCGGCTATGGCTACACCTTC
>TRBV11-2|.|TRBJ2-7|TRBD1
CASSLNQDRGNSYEQYF
TGTGCCAGCAGCTTAAACCAGGACAGGGGGAACTCCTACGAGCAGTACTTC
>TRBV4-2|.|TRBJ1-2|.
CASSQDAGPVYGYTF
TGTGCCAGCAGCCAAGATGCAGGCCCTGTCTATGGCTACACCTTC
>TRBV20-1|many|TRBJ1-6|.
CSARDAGLGGPLHF
TGCAGTGCTAGAGATGCAGGTTTAGGAGGTCCCCTCCACTTT
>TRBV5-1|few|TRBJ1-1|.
CASSLAGLRSTTEAFF
TGCGCCAGCAGCTTGGCGGGACTTAGGTCTACCACTGAAGCTTTCTTT
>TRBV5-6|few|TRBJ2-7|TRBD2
CASSLLGTSGHYEQYF
TGTGCCAGCAGCTTGTTGGGGACTAGCGGCCACTACGAGCAGTACTTC
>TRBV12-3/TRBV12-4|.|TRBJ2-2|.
CASRGTGTGELFF
TGTGCCAGCAGGGGGACGGGGACCGGGGAGCTGTTTTTT
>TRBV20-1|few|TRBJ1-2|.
CSARDGPNYGYTF
TGCAGTGCTCGGGACGGTCCTAACTATGGCTACACCTTC
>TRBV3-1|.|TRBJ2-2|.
CASSQEIAGELFF
TGTGCCAGCAGCCAAGAAATAGCAGGGGAGCTGTTTTTT
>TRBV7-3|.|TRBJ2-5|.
CASSLLRGAQETQYF
TGTGCCAGCAGCTTACTACGGGGGGCCCAAGAGACCCAGTACTTC
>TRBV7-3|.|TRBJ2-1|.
CASSFLSSSYNEQFF
TGTGCCAGCAGCTTTTTGAGTAGCTCCTACAATGAGCAGTTCTTC
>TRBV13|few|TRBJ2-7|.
CASSPGVWTYEQYF
TGTGCCAGCAGCCCTGGGGTCTGGACCTACGAGCAGTACTTC
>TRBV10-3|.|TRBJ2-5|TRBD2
CAIRSSGMFDETQYF
TGTGCCATCAGGTCTAGCGGGATGTTTGACGAGACCCAGTACTTC
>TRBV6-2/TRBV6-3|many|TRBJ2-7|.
CASSYPSQSQYF
TGTGCCAGCAGTTACCCGAGTCAGAGTCAGTACTTC
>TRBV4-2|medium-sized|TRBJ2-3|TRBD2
CASSPKTLTSGGTDTQYF
TGTGCCAGCAGCCCGAAGACTTTGACTAGCGGGGGCACAGATACGCAGTATTTT
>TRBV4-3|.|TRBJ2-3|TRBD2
CASSPFSGGPTDTQYF
TGCGCCAGCAGCCCCTTTAGCGGGGGGCCCACAGATACGCAGTATTTT
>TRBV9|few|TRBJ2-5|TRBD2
CASSVGLAGPEGETQYF
TGTGCCAGCAGCGTAGGACTAGCGGGACCGGAGGGGGAGACCCAGTACTTC
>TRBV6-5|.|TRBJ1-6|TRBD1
CASSYWGQGDSPLHF
TGTGCCAGCAGTTACTGGGGACAGGGGGATTCACCCCTCCACTTT
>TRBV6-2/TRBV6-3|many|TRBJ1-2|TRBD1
CASIPGQTRYGYTF
TGTGCCAGCATCCCGGGACAGACTCGCTATGGCTACACCTTC
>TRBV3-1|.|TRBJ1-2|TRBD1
CASSQAAGGAYGYTF
TGTGCCAGCAGCCAAGCGGCAGGGGGAGCTTATGGCTACACCTTC
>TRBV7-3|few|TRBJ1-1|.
CASSSARDTTEAFF
TGTGCCAGCAGCTCCGCACGGGACACCACTGAAGCTTTCTTT